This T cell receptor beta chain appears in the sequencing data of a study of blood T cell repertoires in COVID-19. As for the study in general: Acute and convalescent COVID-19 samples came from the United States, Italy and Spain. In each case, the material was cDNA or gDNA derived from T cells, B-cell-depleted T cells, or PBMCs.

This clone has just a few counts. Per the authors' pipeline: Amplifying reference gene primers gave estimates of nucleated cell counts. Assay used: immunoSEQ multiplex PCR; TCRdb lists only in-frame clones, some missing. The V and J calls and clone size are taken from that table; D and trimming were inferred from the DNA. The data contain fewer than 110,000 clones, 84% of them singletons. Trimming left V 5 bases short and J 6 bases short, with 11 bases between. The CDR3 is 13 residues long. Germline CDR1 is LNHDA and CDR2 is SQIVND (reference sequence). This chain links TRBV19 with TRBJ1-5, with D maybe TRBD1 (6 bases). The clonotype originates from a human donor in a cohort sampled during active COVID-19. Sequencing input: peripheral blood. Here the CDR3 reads CASSPRGIQPQHF. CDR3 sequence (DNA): TGTGCCAGTAGTCCAAGGGGGATTCAGCCCCAGCATTTT.